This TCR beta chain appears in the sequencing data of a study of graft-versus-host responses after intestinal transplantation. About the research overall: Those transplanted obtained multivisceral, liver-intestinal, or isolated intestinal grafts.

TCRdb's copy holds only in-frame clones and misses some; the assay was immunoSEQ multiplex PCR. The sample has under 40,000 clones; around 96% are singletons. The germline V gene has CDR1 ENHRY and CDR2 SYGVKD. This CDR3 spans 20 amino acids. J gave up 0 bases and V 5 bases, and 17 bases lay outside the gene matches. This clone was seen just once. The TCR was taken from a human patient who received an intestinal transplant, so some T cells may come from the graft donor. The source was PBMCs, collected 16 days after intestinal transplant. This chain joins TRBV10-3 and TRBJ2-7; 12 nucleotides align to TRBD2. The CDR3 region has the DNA TGTGCCATCAGTCTAGACAGACTAGCGGGAGAGTGGGGGAGCTCCTACGAGCAGTACTTC. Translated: CAISLDRLAGEWGSSYEQYF.